Presented here are 8 T cell receptor beta chains from one specimen sequenced in a study of shared clonotypes between healthy human individuals. Profiling relied on immunoSEQ multiplex PCR, and the TCRdb table lists in-frame clones only, not all of them. Here the sample spans about 820,000 clones, 90% to 95% being singletons. As defined, naive CD8 cells were CD45RO-negative and positively selected for CCR7, with terminally differentiated effector memory CD45RA+ cells excluded. The sample comprised naive CD8+ T cells sorted from blood. Source of these receptors: a man aged 25 to 40 in good health.

This clone showed up just once. The chain's CDR3 is CASSVDYEQYF. In DNA form, the CDR3 reads TGTGCCAGCAGTGTGGACTACGAGCAGTACTTC. The chain has TRBV2 and TRBJ2-7; D unclear. With 4 bases removed from V and 3 bases from J, the gap between germline ends came to 4 bases. Germline V gene sequence: CDR1 SNHLY, CDR2 FYNNEI. This CDR3 spans 11 amino acids. The variable domain in full, with the rest retrieved from reference TRBV2 and TRBJ2-7, is EPEVTQTPSHQVTQMGQEVILRCVPISNHLYFYWYRQILGQKVEFLVSFYNNEISEKSEIFDDQFSVERPDGSNFTLKIRSTKLEDSAMYFCASSVDYEQYFGPGTRLTVT.

V usage is TRBV13 and J usage is TRBJ2-5; the D gene is possibly TRBD1 (6 bases). The CDR3 is 13 residues long. V lost 5 bases and J 2 bases, leaving 9 bases between the germline ends. Germline CDR1 and CDR2: PRHDT and FYEKMQ (reference sequence). The chain's CDR3 is CASSLDSQETQYF. CDR3 sequence (DNA): TGTGCCAGCAGCCTGGACAGTCAAGAGACCCAGTACTTC.

In the case of this clone: The sample contains more than one DNA sequence encoding this CDR3. CDR3 DNA: TGTGCCAGCAGTGAAGGGTTGAGCTACGAGCAGTACTTC. Translation gives CASSEGLSYEQYF. The chain uses TRBV6-1 and TRBJ2-7; D gene unclear. Germline loops: CDR1 MNHNS, CDR2 SASEGT. The CDR3 sequence is 13 residues long. V was shortened by 1 base and J by 3 bases, with 7 bases between the two germline ends.

The V and J genes are TRBV6-1 and TRBJ2-1; the D gene is possibly TRBD2 (6 bases). V gave up 2 bases and J gave up 4 bases, with 15 bases separating them. CDR1 is MNHNS, CDR2 SASEGT, per germline. CDR3 length equals 16 residues. CDR3 nucleotide sequence: TGTGCCAGCAGTGAATTGAGTAGCGGACTATACAATGAGCAGTTCTTC. Translating gives CASSELSSGLYNEQFF.

This sequence joins TRBV7-2 and TRBJ2-5; D is perhaps TRBD1 or TRBD2 (6 bases each). This CDR3 comprises 16 residues. The V gene's germline CDR1 is SGHTA and CDR2 FQGNSA. V lost 3 bases, J lost 5 bases, and 19 bases lay in between. The CDR3 region has the DNA TGTGCCAGCAGCTTTTCTAGGAGGGGGTCGCAGGAGACCCAGTACTTC. Protein: CASSFSRRGSQETQYF.

The rearrangement links TRBV9 to TRBJ2-3; 8 bases fit TRBD2. V lost 0 bases to trimming and J lost 0 bases; unmatched junction nucleotides: 3. The germline V gene has CDR1 SGDLS and CDR2 YYNGEE. The CDR3 is made up of 16 amino acids. The CDR3 sequence: CASSVGIAGSTDTQYF. Here the CDR3 DNA reads TGTGCCAGCAGCGTAGGCATAGCGGGAAGCACAGATACGCAGTATTTT.

The rearrangement links TRBV28 to TRBJ2-7, with D possibly being TRBD1 (6 bases). The CDR3 loop spans 12 amino acids. V was pared by 7 bases and J by 3 bases, with 10 bases between. Germline V lookup: CDR1 MDHEN, CDR2 SYDVKM. The CDR3 here is CASTGQNYEQYF. CDR3 nucleotide sequence: TGTGCCAGCACCGGACAGAACTACGAGCAGTACTTC.

The V call is TRBV6-5, the J call TRBJ1-1, with unresolved D. The V gene's germline CDR1 is MNHEY and CDR2 SVGAGI. This CDR3 region has 16 residues. Trimming removed 2 bases at V and 5 bases at J, with 18 bases between. The CDR3 DNA is TGTGCCAGCAGTTACCGCGCTGGGCCCCCGGATACTGAAGCTTTCTTT. It codes for CASSYRAGPPDTEAFF.